Listed below are T cell receptor beta chains from one sample, sequenced in a study of T-cell reconstitution after alpha-beta-depleted transplantation in children. TCRdb independently ran MiXCR on the PCR reads; one entry per CDR3 protein. The data contain 200,000 to 250,000 distinct CDR3 sequences, 5.5% to 7% of them singletons. The sequencing here drew on PBMCs, taken before TCRalphabeta/CD19-depleted stem cell transplant. These receptor sequences come from a boy aged 2 to 10 with acute lymphoblastic leukemia, due to receive a stem cell transplant. CDR3s include the opening cysteine and the closing phenylalanine or tryptophan. The D gene is left open where the match is weak. Only some rows state a clone size, as once, few, many or a class for expanded clones.

>NA|TRBJ2-2|many|TRBV7-9
CASSLVLGRNTGELFF
TGTGCCAGCAGCTTAGTGCTGGGGAGGAACACCGGGGAGCTGTTTTTT
>NA|TRBJ2-3|many|TRBV24-1
CATRGIDTQYF
TGTGCCACTCGGGGGATAGATACGCAGTATTTT
>NA|TRBJ1-4|few|TRBV20-1
CSARSRGIGEKLFF
TGCAGTGCTAGATCACGGGGAATAGGAGAAAAACTGTTTTTT
>NA|TRBJ2-3|many|TRBV5-6
CASSLEPDTQYF
TGTGCCAGCAGCTTGGAGCCAGATACGCAGTATTTT
>NA|TRBJ2-5|many|TRBV9
CASSRDPRETQYF
TGTGCCAGCAGCAGAGACCCACGAGAGACCCAGTACTTC
>TRBD2|TRBJ2-5|many|TRBV20-1
CSAFSGEKETQYF
TGCAGTGCCTTTAGCGGGGAGAAAGAGACCCAGTACTTC
>NA|TRBJ2-3|many|TRBV21-1
CASSKEREGTDTQYF
TGTGCCAGCAGCAAAGAGCGGGAGGGCACAGATACGCAGTATTTT
>NA|TRBJ2-7|many|TRBV5-1
CASSRDSQTYEQYF
TGCGCCAGCAGCCGGGACTCACAAACCTACGAGCAGTACTTC
>NA|TRBJ1-1|many|TRBV11-3
CASSAGSTEAFF
TGTGCCAGCAGCGCAGGGAGCACTGAAGCTTTCTTT
>NA|TRBJ2-4|few|TRBV4-3
CASSRATWDIQYF
TGCGCCAGCAGCCGGGCGACTTGGGACATTCAGTACTTC
>NA|TRBJ2-7|many|TRBV10-1
CASSLSSGGEQYF
TGCGCCAGCAGTCTTTCGTCCGGAGGGGAGCAGTACTTC
>NA|TRBJ1-5|NA|TRBV12-3/TRBV12-4
CASTTGRSNQPQHF
TGTGCCAGCACCACAGGGCGGAGCAATCAGCCCCAGCATTTT
>NA|TRBJ1-4|few|TRBV4-2
CASSQGVRLGNPLSNEKLFF
TGTGCCAGCAGCCAAGGAGTTCGCCTGGGGAATCCGTTATCTAATGAAAAACTGTTTTTT
>NA|TRBJ2-2|NA|TRBV5-1
CASSPGPGYGYQAGELFF
TGCGCCAGCAGCCCCGGCCCAGGGTACGGCTATCAAGCCGGGGAGCTGTTTTTT
>TRBD2|TRBJ2-3|many|TRBV20-1
CSAKDPSGVGTDTQYF
TGCAGTGCTAAGGACCCTAGCGGGGTCGGCACAGATACGCAGTATTTT
>NA|TRBJ1-6|many|TRBV29-1
CSYKTAGDTYNSPLHF
TGCAGCTATAAGACCGCAGGAGATACCTATAATTCACCCCTCCACTTT
>NA|TRBJ2-2|many|TRBV4-2
CASSQGGPGELFF
TGTGCCAGCAGCCAAGGGGGGCCCGGGGAGCTGTTTTTT
>TRBD2|TRBJ2-7|many|TRBV5-5
CASSFLGGIYEQYF
TGTGCCAGCAGCTTTCTCGGGGGGATCTACGAGCAGTACTTC
>NA|TRBJ1-1|few|TRBV6-1
CASSELRGRRWDEAFF
TGTGCCAGCAGTGAATTGAGGGGCCGAAGGTGGGATGAAGCTTTCTTT
>TRBD1|TRBJ1-6|few|TRBV27
CASSDRGGSPLHF
TGTGCCAGCAGTGACAGGGGAGGATCACCCCTCCACTTT
>NA|TRBJ2-7|few|TRBV30
CAWSVGRAGRTIEQYF
TGTGCCTGGAGTGTAGGACGGGCAGGGCGGACGATCGAGCAGTACTTC
>TRBD2|TRBJ2-2|few|TRBV7-9
CASSGRDTGELFF
TGTGCCAGCAGCGGGAGGGACACCGGGGAGCTGTTTTTT